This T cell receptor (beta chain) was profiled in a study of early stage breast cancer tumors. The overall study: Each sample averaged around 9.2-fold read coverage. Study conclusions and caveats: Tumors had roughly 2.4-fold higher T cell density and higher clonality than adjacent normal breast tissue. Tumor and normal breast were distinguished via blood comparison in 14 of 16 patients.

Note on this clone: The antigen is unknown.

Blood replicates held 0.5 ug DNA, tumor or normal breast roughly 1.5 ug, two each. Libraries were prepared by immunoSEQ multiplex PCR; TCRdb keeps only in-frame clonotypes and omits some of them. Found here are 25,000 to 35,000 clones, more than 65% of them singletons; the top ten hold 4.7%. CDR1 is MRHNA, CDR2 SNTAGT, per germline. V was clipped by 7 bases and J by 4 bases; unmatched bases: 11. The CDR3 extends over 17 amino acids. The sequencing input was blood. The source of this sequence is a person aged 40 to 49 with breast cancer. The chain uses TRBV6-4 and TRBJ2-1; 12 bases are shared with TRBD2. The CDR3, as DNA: TGTGCCAGCATGGGTCGGCCTAGCGGGAGGGGGTACAATGAGCAGTTCTTC. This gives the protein CASMGRPSGRGYNEQFF.